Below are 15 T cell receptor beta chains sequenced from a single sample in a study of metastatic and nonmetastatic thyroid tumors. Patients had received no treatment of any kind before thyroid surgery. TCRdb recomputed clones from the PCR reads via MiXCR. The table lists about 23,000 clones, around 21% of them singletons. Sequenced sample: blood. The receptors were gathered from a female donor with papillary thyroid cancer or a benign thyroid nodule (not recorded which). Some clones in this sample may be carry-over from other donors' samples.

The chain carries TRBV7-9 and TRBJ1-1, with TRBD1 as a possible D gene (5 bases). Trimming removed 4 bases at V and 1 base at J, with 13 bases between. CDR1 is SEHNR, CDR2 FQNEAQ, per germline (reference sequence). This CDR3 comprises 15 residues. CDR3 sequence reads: CASSYPGGENTEAFF. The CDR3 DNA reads TGTGCCAGCAGCTACCCTGGGGGGGAGAACACTGAAGCTTTCTTT. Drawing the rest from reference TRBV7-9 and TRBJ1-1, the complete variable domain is DTGVSQNPRHKITKRGQNVTFRCDPISEHNRLYWYRQTLGQGPEFLTYFQNEAQLEKSRLLSDRFSAERPKGSFSTLEIQRTEQGDSAMYLCASSYPGGENTEAFFGQGTRLTVV.

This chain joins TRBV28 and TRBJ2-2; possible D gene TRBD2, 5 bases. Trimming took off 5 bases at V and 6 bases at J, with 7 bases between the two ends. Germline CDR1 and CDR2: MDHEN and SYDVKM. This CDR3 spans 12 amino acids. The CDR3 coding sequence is TGTGCCAGCAGTACACTAGCCGGGGAGCTGTTTTTT. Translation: CASSTLAGELFF. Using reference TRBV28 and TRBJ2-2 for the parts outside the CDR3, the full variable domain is DVKVTQSSRYLVKRTGEKVFLECVQDMDHENMFWYRQDPGLGLRLIYFSYDVKMKEKGDIPEGYSVSREKKERFSLILESASTNQTSMYLCASSTLAGELFFGEGSRLTVL.

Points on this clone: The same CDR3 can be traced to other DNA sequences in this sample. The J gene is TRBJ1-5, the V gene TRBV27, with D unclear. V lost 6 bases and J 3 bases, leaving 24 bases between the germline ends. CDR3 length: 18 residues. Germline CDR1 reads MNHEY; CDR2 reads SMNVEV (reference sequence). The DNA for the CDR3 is TGTGCCAGCAGCTCCATATTGGAGGACGGTAGAATCAATCAGCCCCAGCATTTT. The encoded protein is CASSSILEDGRINQPQHF.

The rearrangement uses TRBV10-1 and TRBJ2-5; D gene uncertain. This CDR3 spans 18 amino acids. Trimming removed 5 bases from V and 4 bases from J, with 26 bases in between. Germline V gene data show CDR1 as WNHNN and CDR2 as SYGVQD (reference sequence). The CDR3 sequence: CASSPTLSSVRIGETQYF. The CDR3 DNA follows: TGCGCCAGCAGTCCAACCCTTAGTAGTGTGAGGATCGGAGAGACCCAGTACTTC.

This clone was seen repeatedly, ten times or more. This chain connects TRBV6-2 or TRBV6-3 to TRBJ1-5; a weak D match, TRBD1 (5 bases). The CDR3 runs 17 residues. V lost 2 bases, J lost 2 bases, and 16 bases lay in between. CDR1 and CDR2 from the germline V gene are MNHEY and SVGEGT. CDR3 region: CASSYVEGRRGNQPQHF. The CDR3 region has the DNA TGTGCCAGCAGTTACGTGGAGGGGCGGCGGGGCAATCAGCCCCAGCATTTT.

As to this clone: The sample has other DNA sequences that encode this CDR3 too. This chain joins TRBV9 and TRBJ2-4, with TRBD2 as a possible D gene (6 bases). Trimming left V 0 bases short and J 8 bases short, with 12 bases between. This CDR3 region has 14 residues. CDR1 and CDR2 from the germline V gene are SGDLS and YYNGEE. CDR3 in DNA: TGTGCCAGCAGCGTAGGGGGGGATTTGGACATTCAGTACTTC. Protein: CASSVGGDLDIQYF.

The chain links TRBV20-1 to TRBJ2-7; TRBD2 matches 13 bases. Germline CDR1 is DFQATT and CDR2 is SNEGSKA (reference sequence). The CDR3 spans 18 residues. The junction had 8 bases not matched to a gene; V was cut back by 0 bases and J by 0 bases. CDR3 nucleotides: TGCAGTGCTAGAGAAGGGACTAGCGGGGACTTAAGCTCCTACGAGCAGTACTTC. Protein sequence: CSAREGTSGDLSSYEQYF.

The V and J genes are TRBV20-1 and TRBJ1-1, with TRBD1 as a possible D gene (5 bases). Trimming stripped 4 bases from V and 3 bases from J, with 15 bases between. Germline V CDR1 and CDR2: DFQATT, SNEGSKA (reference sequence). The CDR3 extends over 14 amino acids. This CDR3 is CSATLGVGDTEAFF. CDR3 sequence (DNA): TGCAGTGCTACCCTTGGGGTGGGGGACACTGAAGCTTTCTTT.

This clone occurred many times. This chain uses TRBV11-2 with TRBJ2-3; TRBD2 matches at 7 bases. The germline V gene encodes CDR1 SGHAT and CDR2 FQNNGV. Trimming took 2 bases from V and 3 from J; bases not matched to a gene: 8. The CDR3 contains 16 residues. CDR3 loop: CASSLLHPGGTDTQYF. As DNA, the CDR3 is TGTGCCAGCAGCTTACTCCACCCGGGAGGAACAGATACGCAGTATTTT.

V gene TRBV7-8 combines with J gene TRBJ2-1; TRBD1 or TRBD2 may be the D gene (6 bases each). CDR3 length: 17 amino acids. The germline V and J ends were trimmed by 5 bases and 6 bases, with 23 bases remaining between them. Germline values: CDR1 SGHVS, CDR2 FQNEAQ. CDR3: CASSRQGKGGLGNEQFF. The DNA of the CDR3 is TGTGCCAGCAGCCGCCAGGGGAAGGGGGGCCTTGGCAATGAGCAGTTCTTC.

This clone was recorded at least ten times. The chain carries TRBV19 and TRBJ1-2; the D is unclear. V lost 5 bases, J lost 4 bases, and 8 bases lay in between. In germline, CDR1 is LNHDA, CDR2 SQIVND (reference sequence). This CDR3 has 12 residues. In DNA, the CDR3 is TGTGCCAGTAGTTCCGGACTCTATGGCTACACCTTC. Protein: CASSSGLYGYTF. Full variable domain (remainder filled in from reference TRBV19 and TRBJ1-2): DGGITQSPKYLFRKEGQNVTLSCEQNLNHDAMYWYRQDPGQGLRLIYYSQIVNDFQKGDIAEGYSVSREKKESFPLTVTSAQKNPTAFYLCASSSGLYGYTFGSGTRLTVV.

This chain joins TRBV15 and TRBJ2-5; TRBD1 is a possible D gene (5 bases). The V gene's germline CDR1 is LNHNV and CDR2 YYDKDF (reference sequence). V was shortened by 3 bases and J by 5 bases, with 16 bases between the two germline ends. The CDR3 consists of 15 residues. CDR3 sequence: CATSSDRTPWETQYF. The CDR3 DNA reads TGTGCCACCAGCAGCGACCGGACACCTTGGGAGACCCAGTACTTC.

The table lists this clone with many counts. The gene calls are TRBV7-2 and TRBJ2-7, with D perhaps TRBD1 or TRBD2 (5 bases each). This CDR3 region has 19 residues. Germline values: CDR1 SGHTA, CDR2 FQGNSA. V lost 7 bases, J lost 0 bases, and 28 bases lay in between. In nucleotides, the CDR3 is TGTGCCAGCACCTACCTGGGGGTTCGTTCCAGAAGGCTCTCCTACGAGCAGTACTTC. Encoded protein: CASTYLGVRSRRLSYEQYF.

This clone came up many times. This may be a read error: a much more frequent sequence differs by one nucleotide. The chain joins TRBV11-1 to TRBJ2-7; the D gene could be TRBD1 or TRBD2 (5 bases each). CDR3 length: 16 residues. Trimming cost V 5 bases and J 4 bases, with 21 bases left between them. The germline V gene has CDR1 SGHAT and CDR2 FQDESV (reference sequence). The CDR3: CASSRTPGTDLYEQYF. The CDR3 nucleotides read TGTGCCAGCAGCCGAACCCCCGGGACCGATTTATACGAGCAGTACTTC.

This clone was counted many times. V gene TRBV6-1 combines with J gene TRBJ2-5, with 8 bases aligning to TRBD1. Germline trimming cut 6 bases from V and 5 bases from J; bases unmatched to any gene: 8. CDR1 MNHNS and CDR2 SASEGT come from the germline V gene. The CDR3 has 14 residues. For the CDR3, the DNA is TGTGCCAGCAGCCGCCAGGGGGCCTATGAGACCCAGTACTTC. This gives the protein CASSRQGAYETQYF.